The entry below describes one T cell receptor beta chain. The antigen this receptor binds is unknown. The record has no base qualities; no much larger clone is one base away. This entry is derived from a study of T cell responses to AZD1222 COVID-19 vaccine listed by TCRdb under 2021. With regard to the full study: AZD1222 recipients given second doses at about 4 weeks or at about 12 weeks were pooled, since spike-specific TCR depth and breadth were not found to differ between the two schedules. Trial participants were enrolled by age into 18-55, 56-69 and 70-plus year subgroups, with 148, 28 and 57 TCR-sequenced participants respectively. TCR sequencing was performed for over 230 trial participants, of whom roughly 200 were given two doses of AZD1222 and approximately 25 were given two doses of MenACWY control vaccine.

The CDR3 regions of human TCRbeta chains were analyzed by immunosequencing. From the authors' description of their analysis: TCRs in the repertoires were compared against a reference library of SARS-CoV-2-specific TCRs that had been generated with the MIRA antigen-specificity platform. Breadth was defined as the fraction of unique TCRs that were SARS-CoV-2-associated. Depth was defined as the fraction of total T cells that were SARS-CoV-2-associated. Using the MIRA data, each spike-specific TCR was assigned both to the spike region to which the TCR was reactive and to a CD4 or CD8 class. Log10-transformed breadth and depth values were compared by one-way ANOVA with Sidak's multiple comparisons tests. Here the immuneACCESS table is served through TCRdb, limited to in-frame sequences with V and J called. Missing clones are a known gap in these copies; in checked studies unresolved V genes cover under half, and the rest lacks a known reason. D and trimming come from the DNA, and the V and J calls and clone size come from that table. This sample is represented by about 130,000 clones; under 95% of them were singletons. The leading ten clones occupy approximately 3.1% of the sample.

V was cut back by 0 bases and J by 4 bases, leaving a gap of 12 bases between them. CDR1 and CDR2, per the germline V gene, are LGHNA and YSLEER. Inclusive of the bounding cysteine and phenylalanine, the CDR3 is 15 residues long. Of all the DNA, just the CDR3 is kept, 45 bases in frame from base 1. Results and caveats for the whole study, not just this receptor: Nearly half of unique spike-specific TCRs reportedly recognized epitopes outside regions mutated in the B.1.351 and B.1.1.7 variants. Conclusions about previously exposed vaccinees are limited, since just a handful of AZD1222 recipients were seropositive for SARS-CoV-2 at baseline. The 56-69-year group was small, and its depth increase did not reach significance, likely because of low power. Because no day 14 peak-response samples were available, repertoires were characterized only after the peak T cell response. The vaccine-associated CD4 TCRs covered the entire spike protein, and the dominant responses fell in regions 160-218 and 743-854. Participants were mostly white British, with more females than males. The authors suggested clonal diversity may have been underestimated. Spike-specific TCR breadth and depth rose significantly after two AZD1222 doses compared with day 0 and with MenACWY recipients.

This sample's time point label indicates: baseline before first vaccination. Samples from vaccinated people were obtained from the UK trials COV001 and COV002, which included a single-blind randomized controlled phase 2/3 trial of AZD1222 (ChAdOx1 nCoV-19) in healthy adults. For TCRbeta chain sequencing, PBMC samples were collected from trial participants at day 0 and at day 28 after the second dose. Recombination joined TRBV4-3 with TRBJ1-2; perhaps TRBD1 is the D gene, with 5 bases matching. The clonotype was recovered from an adult in good health. The sample consisted of peripheral blood, taken on day 0 of AZD1222 vaccination. The DNA sequence is TGCGCCAGCAGCCAAGACCTAGGGGCCGTCTATGGCTACACCTTC. The resulting protein is CASSQDLGAVYGYTF.